The T cell receptor (beta chain) under discussion was sequenced for a study of blood T cell repertoires in COVID-19. About the research overall: T cells, B-cell-depleted T cells, or PBMCs provided the cDNA or gDNA that served as material.

The protocol was immunoSEQ multiplex PCR, while the TCRdb copy is restricted to in-frame clones and leaves out a portion. The sample has approximately 220,000 clones; approximately 86% are singletons. Participants were placed into cohorts based on the clinical history they reported. CDR3 length: 14 amino acids. CDR1 is KGHDR, CDR2 SFDVKD, per germline. V lost 4 bases and J lost 8, with 11 bases in between. What was sequenced was PBMCs or T cells enriched from blood (not recorded which). The origin of this receptor is a woman under 40 who had been exposed to COVID-19. The chain links TRBV24-1 to TRBJ1-6; no reliable D call. The CDR3 loop reads CATSELTVYSPLHF. DNA of the CDR3: TGTGCCACCAGTGAGTTAACAGTTTATTCACCCCTCCACTTT.